This T cell receptor beta chain is from a study of human T cells and chemical hapten exposure. At the level of the study: While the approximately 25-week study was under way, patients received diphenylcyclopropenone on the scalp every week.

Whole-study results and caveats: With patch test score, the counts of PT1 expanded TCRs showed a positive correlation.

On this clonotype itself: Its matching antigen is unknown.

The CDR3 runs to 13 residues. V shed 6 bases and J shed 3 bases, with 8 bases lying between them. CDR1 and CDR2 (germline): SNHLY, FYNNEI. Specified time point: pre-sensitization, week 0. Treatment specified: therapeutic diphenylcyclopropenone sensitization with weekly scalp DPC. Alopecia patients, 18 to 70 years old and DPC-suitable, served as donors. Each CDR3 protein is one row after TCRdb ran MiXCR on the RACE reads. Here the sample spans around 300,000 distinct CDR3 sequences, almost 8% being singletons. This TCR was sampled from a man in his late teens or twenties with alopecia areata. Some clones in this sample may be carry-over from other donors' samples. This rearrangement joins TRBV2 to TRBJ1-4; D is perhaps TRBD1 (5 bases). This material consisted of whole blood, taken in connection with sensitization to the hapten diphenylcyclopropenone (DPC). Here the CDR3 DNA reads TGTGCCAGCAGGGGGACCGCTAATGAAAAACTGTTTTTT. The encoded protein is CASRGTANEKLFF.